The T cell receptor beta chain under discussion was sequenced for a study of beta chain features in type 1 diabetes. Study as a whole: Over all samples combined, some 110 million sorted cells were examined.

Notes on this clone: What it binds is not known.

The CDR3 contains 13 residues. V dropped 0 bases and J dropped 8 bases, with 11 bases sitting between them. Germline CDR1 is SGHNT and CDR2 is YYREEE (reference sequence). Study-wide results and caveats: TCRB rearrangement may or may not be influenced by HLA type; here this remained unresolved. Researchers reported that naive, central memory and Treg TCRB repertoires appeared more similar in patients than in healthy donors.

The isolated RNA, all of it, was reverse transcribed, so expressed TCRB transcripts were what got sequenced. It was found that naive, central memory and regulatory T cell samples averaged about 4 million reads. Sequencing was performed with immunoSEQ multiplex PCR; in TCRdb, only in-frame clones are kept and a portion is missing. Here the sample spans more than 150,000 clones, 11% being singletons. This sequence originates from a man aged 18 to 30 in good health. This chain connects TRBV5-4 to TRBJ1-2; a possible D gene is TRBD1 (5 bases). Sequencing was carried out using central memory CD4+ T cells from blood. CDR3: CASSLAKGWGYTF. The DNA of the CDR3 is TGTGCCAGCAGCTTGGCCAAGGGGTGGGGCTACACCTTC.